The present T cell receptor (beta chain) was sequenced within a study of tumor-infiltrating lymphocytes in localized non-small cell lung cancer. About the research overall: Patients included smokers and never-smokers with various histologies, some sampled after neoadjuvant chemotherapy.

Sequencing used immunoSEQ multiplex PCR; TCRdb keeps in-frame clones, though not all of them. This sample has around 5,400 clones, with around 81% found just once. As for this clone: As yet, its antigen is unknown.

Overall study findings and caveats: Different pieces of the same tissue went to different assays, confounding technical variation with intratumor heterogeneity. TCR sequencing covered a subset of patients with enough tissue.

Trimming took 3 bases from V and 0 from J, leaving 9 bases between them. CDR1 SGHTA and CDR2 FQGNSA come from the germline V gene. This CDR3 is 15 amino acids long. The V call is TRBV7-2, the J call TRBJ1-5; weak D call: TRBD1 (6 bases). The sequence derives from a human donor with non-small cell lung cancer. Specimen: lung tumor tissue. The CDR3 DNA reads as TGTGCCAGCAGCTTCCAGACAGGTAGCAATCAGCCCCAGCATTTT. Translating it yields CASSFQTGSNQPQHF.